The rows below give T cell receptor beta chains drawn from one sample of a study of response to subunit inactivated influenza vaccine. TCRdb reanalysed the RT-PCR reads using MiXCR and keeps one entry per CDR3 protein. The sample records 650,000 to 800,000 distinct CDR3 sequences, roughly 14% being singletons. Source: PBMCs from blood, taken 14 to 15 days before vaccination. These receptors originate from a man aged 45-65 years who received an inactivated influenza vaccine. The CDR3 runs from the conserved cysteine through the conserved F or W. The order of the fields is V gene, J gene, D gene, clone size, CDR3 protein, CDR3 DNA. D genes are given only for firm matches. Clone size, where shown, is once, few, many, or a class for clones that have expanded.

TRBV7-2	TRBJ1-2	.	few	CASSLALEGGYTF	TGTGCCAGCAGCTTAGCGCTAGAGGGTGGCTACACCTTC
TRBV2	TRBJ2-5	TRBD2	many	CASSREVSGGYQETQYF	TGTGCCAGCAGCCGGGAGGTTAGCGGGGGGTACCAAGAGACCCAGTACTTC
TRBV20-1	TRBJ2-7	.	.	CSARDGSIAEYF	TGCAGTGCTAGAGATGGTTCAATCGCGGAGTACTTC
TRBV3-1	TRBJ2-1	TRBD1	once	CASTKEVPWTGVVNEQFF	TGTGCCAGCACCAAAGAGGTCCCTTGGACAGGGGTGGTTAATGAGCAGTTCTTC
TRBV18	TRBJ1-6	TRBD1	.	CASSLPDRGYNSPLHF	TGTGCCAGCTCACTGCCAGACAGGGGTTATAATTCACCCCTCCACTTT
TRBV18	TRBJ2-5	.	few	CASSPPGRRETQYF	TGTGCCAGCTCACCACCGGGACGGAGGGAGACCCAGTACTTC
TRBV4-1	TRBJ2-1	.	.	CASSQAAGTNYNEQFF	TGCGCCAGCAGCCAGGCAGCGGGCACGAACTACAATGAGCAGTTCTTC
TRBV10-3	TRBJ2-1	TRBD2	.	CAISEATSGPSSYNEQFF	TGTGCCATCAGTGAGGCTACTAGCGGGCCGAGCTCCTACAATGAGCAGTTCTTC
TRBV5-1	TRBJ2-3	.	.	CASSSQGGTDTQYF	TGCGCCAGCAGCTCCCAAGGGGGCACAGATACGCAGTATTTT
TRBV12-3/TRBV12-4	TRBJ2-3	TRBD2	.	CACSPGLAGGRGDTQYF	TGTGCCTGCAGCCCCGGACTAGCGGGGGGTCGAGGGGATACGCAGTATTTT
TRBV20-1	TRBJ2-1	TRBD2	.	CSARDLGRLAGWGEQFF	TGCAGTGCTAGAGACCTGGGGAGACTAGCGGGATGGGGTGAGCAGTTCTTC
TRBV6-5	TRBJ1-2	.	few	CASSYEGNGYTF	TGTGCCAGCAGTTACGAGGGGAATGGCTACACCTTC
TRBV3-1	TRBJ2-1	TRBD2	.	CASSQEGFTSGRLGEQFF	TGTGCCAGCAGCCAAGAGGGGTTTACTAGCGGGAGATTGGGTGAGCAGTTCTTC
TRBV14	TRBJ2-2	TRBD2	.	CASSPLGGAGELFF	TGTGCCAGCAGCCCCCTCGGGGGGGCCGGGGAGCTGTTTTTT
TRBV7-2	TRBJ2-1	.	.	CASSLAHSFTYNEQFF	TGTGCCAGCAGCTTAGCCCACAGTTTCACCTACAATGAGCAGTTCTTC
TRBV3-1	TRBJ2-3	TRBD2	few	CASSQGVRGDTDTQYF	TGTGCCAGCAGCCAAGGTGTCCGGGGGGACACAGATACGCAGTATTTT
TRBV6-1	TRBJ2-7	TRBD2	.	CASSGGLAGVGEQYF	TGTGCCAGCAGTGGGGGACTAGCGGGAGTGGGGGAGCAGTACTTC
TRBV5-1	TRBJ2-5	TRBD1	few	CASSRDSLQETQYF	TGCGCCAGCAGCCGGGACAGCCTTCAAGAGACCCAGTACTTC
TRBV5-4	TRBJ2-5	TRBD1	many	CASTWGTGLMVSLETQYF	TGTGCCAGCACCTGGGGGACAGGGTTGATGGTTAGCTTAGAGACCCAGTACTTC
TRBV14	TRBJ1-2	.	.	CASSQESQVVSYGYTF	TGTGCCAGCAGCCAAGAGTCGCAGGTTGTAAGCTATGGCTACACCTTC
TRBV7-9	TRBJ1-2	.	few	CASSLGQGNVPYGYTF	TGTGCCAGCAGCTTAGGCCAGGGGAACGTCCCCTATGGCTACACCTTC
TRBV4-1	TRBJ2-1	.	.	CASSMLLGSGSYNEQFF	TGCGCCAGCAGCATGCTGCTAGGGTCGGGCTCCTACAATGAGCAGTTCTTC
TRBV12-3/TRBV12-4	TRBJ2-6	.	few	CASSPPTSGANVLTF	TGTGCCAGCAGTCCCCCCACGTCTGGGGCCAACGTCCTGACTTTC
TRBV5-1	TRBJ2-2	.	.	CASTDRGGTGELFF	TGCGCCAGCACAGATCGAGGGGGCACCGGGGAGCTGTTTTTT
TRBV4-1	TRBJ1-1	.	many	CASSHAGITEAFF	TGCGCCAGCAGCCACGCAGGGATTACTGAAGCTTTCTTT
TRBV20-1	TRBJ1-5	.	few	CSAREQGRRTQHF	TGCAGTGCTAGAGAACAGGGTAGGAGGACCCAGCATTTT
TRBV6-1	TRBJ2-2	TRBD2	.	CASRSAGGANGELFF	TGTGCCAGCAGGAGTGCGGGGGGCGCGAACGGGGAGCTGTTTTTT
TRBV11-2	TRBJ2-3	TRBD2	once	CASSLEGFAGGNTDTQYF	TGTGCCAGCAGCTTAGAGGGTTTTGCGGGGGGAAACACAGATACGCAGTATTTT
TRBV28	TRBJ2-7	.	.	CASSLEGWGYEQYF	TGTGCCAGCAGTTTAGAAGGGTGGGGCTACGAGCAGTACTTC
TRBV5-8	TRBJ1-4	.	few	CASSPPWRNEKLFF	TGTGCCAGCAGCCCCCCGTGGCGTAATGAAAAACTGTTTTTT
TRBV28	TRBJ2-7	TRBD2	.	CASRRFSGTLEQYF	TGTGCCAGCAGGCGTTTTAGCGGGACTCTCGAGCAGTACTTC
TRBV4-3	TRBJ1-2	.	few	CASSHTTVGLDYGYTF	TGCGCCAGCAGCCACACTACGGTGGGGTTGGACTATGGCTACACCTTC
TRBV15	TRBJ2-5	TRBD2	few	CATSTMRGAEETQYF	TGTGCCACCAGCACAATGCGGGGGGCGGAAGAGACCCAGTACTTC
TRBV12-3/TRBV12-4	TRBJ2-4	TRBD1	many	CASSRTGTLAKNIQYF	TGTGCCAGCAGTCGGACAGGAACCTTAGCCAAAAACATTCAGTACTTC
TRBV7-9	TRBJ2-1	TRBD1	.	CASSPWTGHNEQFF	TGTGCCAGCAGCCCATGGACAGGGCACAATGAGCAGTTCTTC
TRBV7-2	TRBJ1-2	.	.	CASSLVPRAKYGYTF	TGTGCCAGCAGCTTAGTCCCCAGGGCGAAGTATGGCTACACCTTC
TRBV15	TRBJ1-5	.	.	CATSNSWYRASHRQHF	TGTGCCACCAGCAACTCGTGGTACAGGGCCTCGCATCGCCAGCATTTT
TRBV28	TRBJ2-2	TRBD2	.	CASRTAGLAGGGNTGELFF	TGTGCCAGCAGGACGGCGGGACTAGCGGGTGGTGGGAACACCGGGGAGCTGTTTTTT
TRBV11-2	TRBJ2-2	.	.	CASSLNIGGTGELFF	TGTGCCAGCAGCTTAAATATAGGAGGCACCGGGGAGCTGTTTTTT
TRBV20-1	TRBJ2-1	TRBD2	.	CSARATAGGPYNEQFF	TGCAGTGCTAGAGCAACGGCGGGAGGCCCCTACAATGAGCAGTTCTTC
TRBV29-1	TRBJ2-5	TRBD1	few	CSVVIQGETQYF	TGCAGCGTTGTAATACAGGGGGAGACCCAGTACTTC
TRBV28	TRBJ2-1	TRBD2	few	CASSYRSGRLAGNNEQFF	TGTGCCAGCAGTTACCGGTCCGGCCGTCTAGCGGGAAACAATGAGCAGTTCTTC
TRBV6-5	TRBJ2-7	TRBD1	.	CASSSPGDRYLNF	TGTGCCAGCAGTTCTCCAGGGGACAGGTATCTGAACTTC
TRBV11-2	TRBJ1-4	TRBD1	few	CASRRTGQAATNEKLFF	TGTGCCAGCAGACGGACGGGACAGGCTGCAACTAATGAAAAACTGTTTTTT
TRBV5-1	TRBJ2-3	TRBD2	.	CASSYSGGITDTQYF	TGCGCCAGCAGCTACAGCGGGGGGATCACAGATACGCAGTATTTT
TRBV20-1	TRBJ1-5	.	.	CSARDPTGLRAQPQHF	TGCAGTGCTAGAGATCCGACGGGATTAAGGGCACAGCCCCAGCATTTT
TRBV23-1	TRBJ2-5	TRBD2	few	CASSQGDLELAGPPIQETQYF	TGCGCCAGCAGTCAAGGAGATCTTGAGCTAGCGGGACCTCCTATCCAAGAGACCCAGTACTTC
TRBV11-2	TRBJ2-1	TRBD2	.	CASSEGTSGRRRQFF	TGTGCCAGCAGCGAGGGGACTAGCGGGAGGCGGAGGCAGTTCTTC
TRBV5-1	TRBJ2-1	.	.	CASSSFPGDEQFF	TGCGCCAGCAGCTCATTCCCGGGGGATGAGCAGTTCTTC
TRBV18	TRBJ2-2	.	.	CASPRGTGELFF	TGTGCCAGCCCGCGAGGAACCGGGGAGCTGTTTTTT